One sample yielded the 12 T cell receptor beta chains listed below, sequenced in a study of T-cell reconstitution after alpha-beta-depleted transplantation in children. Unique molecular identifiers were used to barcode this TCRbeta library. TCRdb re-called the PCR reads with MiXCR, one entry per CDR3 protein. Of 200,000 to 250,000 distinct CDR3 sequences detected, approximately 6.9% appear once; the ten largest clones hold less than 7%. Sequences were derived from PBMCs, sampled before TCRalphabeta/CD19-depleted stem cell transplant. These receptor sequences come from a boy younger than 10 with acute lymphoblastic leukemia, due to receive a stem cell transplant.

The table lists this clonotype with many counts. The CDR3 DNA is TGTGCCAGCAGCTTAGTAGCCGGGTACGAGCAGTACTTC. Translation gives CASSLVAGYEQYF. The J gene is TRBJ2-7, the V gene TRBV11-2; D ambiguous. The CDR3 is made up of 13 amino acids. The V end lost 1 base, the J end lost 4 bases, and 8 bases lay between the germline ends. Per germline, CDR1 SGHAT and CDR2 FQNNGV.

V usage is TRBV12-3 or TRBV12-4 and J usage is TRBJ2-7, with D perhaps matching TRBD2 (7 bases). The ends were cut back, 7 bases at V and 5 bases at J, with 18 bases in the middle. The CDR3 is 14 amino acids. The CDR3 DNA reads TGTGCCAGCAACGTGAGAAGGGGGGGGGACGAGCAGTACTTC. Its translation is CASNVRRGGDEQYF.

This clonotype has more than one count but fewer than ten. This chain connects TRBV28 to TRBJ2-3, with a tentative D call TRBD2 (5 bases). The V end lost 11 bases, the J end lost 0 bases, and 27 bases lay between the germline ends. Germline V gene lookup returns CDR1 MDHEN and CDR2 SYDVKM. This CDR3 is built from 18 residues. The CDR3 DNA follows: TGTGCCCCCCCCTTCTCTGGGAGTGTAGAGCGCAGCACAGATACGCAGTATTTT. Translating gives CAPPFSGSVERSTDTQYF.

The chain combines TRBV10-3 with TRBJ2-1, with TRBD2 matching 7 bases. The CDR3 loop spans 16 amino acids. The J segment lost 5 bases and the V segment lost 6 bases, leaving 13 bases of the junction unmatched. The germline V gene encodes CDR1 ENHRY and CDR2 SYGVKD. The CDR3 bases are TGTGCCATCAGCCAGGGCTCTCTAGCGGCCCACAATGAGCAGTTCTTC. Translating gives CAISQGSLAAHNEQFF.

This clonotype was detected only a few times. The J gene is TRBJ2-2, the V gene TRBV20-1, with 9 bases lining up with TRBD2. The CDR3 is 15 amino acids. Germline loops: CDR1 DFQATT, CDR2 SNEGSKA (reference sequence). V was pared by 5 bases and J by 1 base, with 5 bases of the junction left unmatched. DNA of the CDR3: TGCAGTGCTGGTCCTAGCGGGGTGAACACCGGGGAGCTGTTTTTT. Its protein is CSAGPSGVNTGELFF.

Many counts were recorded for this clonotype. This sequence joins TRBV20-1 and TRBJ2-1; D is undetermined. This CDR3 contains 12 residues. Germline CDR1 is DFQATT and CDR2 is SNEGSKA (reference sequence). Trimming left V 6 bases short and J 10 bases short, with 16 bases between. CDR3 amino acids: CSAKDLDGEQFF. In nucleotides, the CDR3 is TGCAGTGCCAAGGACCTAGATGGAGAGCAGTTCTTC.

The CDR3 region has the DNA TGCGCCAGCAGCCAAGAGCTGACAGGGAATGGCAATCAGCCCCAGCATTTT. Translated, it gives CASSQELTGNGNQPQHF. This chain uses TRBV4-3 with TRBJ1-5, with 7 bases fitting TRBD1. J gave up 2 bases and V 0 bases, and 7 bases lay outside the gene matches. This CDR3 has 17 amino acids. Germline V lookup: CDR1 LGHNA, CDR2 YSLEER.

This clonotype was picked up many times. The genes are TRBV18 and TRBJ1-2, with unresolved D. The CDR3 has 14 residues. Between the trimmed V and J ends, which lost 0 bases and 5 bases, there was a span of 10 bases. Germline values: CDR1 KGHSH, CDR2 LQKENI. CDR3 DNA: TGTGCCAGCTCACCACCAGGCGCGCAATATGGCTACACCTTC. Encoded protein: CASSPPGAQYGYTF.

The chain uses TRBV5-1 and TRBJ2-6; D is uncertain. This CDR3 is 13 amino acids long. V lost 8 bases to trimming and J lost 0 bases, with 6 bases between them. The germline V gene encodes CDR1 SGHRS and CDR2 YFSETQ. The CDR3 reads CASISSGANVLTF. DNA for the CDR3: TGCGCCAGTATCAGCTCTGGGGCCAACGTCCTGACTTTC.

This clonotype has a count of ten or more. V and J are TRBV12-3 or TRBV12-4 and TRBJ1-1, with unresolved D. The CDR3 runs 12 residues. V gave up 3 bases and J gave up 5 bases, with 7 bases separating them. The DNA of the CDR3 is TGTGCCAGCAGTTTTGTGCGTACTGAAGCTTTCTTT. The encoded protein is CASSFVRTEAFF.

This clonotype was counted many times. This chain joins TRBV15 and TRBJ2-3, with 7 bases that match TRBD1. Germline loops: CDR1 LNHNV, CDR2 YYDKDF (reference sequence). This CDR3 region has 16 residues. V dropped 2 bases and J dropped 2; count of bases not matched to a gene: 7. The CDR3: CATSRRQGVTTDTQYF. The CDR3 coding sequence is TGTGCCACCAGCAGAAGACAGGGAGTTACCACAGATACGCAGTATTTT.

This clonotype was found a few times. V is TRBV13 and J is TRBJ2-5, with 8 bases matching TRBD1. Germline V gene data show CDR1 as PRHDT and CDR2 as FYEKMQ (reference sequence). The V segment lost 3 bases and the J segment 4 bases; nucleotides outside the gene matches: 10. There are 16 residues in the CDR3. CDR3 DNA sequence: TGTGCCAGCAGCTTGATGGAGCAGGGGGCGGGAGAGACCCAGTACTTC. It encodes CASSLMEQGAGETQYF. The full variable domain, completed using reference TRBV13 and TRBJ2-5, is AAGVIQSPRHLIKEKRETATLKCYPIPRHDTVYWYQQGPGQDPQFLISFYEKMQSDKGSIPDRFSAQQFSDYHSELNMSSLELGDSALYFCASSLMEQGAGETQYFGPGTRLLVL.